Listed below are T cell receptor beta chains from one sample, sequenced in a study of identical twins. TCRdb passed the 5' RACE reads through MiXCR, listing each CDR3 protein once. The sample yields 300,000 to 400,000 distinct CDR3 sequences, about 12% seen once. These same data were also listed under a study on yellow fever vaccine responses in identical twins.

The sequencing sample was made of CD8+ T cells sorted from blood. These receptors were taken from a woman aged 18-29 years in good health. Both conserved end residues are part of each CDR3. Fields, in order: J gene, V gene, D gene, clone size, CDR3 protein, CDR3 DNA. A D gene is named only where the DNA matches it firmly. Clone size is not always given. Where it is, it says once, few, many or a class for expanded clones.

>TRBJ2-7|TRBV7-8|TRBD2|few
CASVREGYEQYF
TGTGCCAGTGTGCGGGAGGGGTACGAGCAGTACTTC
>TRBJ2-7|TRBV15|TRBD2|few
CATSRDLISSGTYEQYF
TGTGCCACCAGCAGAGATTTGATCTCTAGCGGTACCTACGAGCAGTACTTC
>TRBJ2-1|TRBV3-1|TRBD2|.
CASSQVQAGAQGGEQFF
TGTGCCAGCAGCCAAGTCCAAGCGGGGGCCCAAGGGGGTGAGCAGTTCTTC
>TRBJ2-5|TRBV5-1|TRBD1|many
CASSMPRDRNLGETQYF
TGCGCCAGCAGCATGCCCCGGGACAGGAACTTGGGAGAGACCCAGTACTTC
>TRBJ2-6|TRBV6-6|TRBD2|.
CASSYSGLAGGAGANVLTF
TGTGCCAGCAGTTACTCGGGACTAGCGGGGGGTGCTGGGGCCAACGTCCTGACTTTC
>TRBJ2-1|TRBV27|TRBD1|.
CASSLKSGGFYNEQFF
TGTGCCAGCAGTTTAAAGTCAGGGGGCTTCTACAATGAGCAGTTCTTC
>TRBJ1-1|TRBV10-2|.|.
CASTPAGMNTEAFF
TGCGCCAGCACCCCCGCAGGGATGAACACTGAAGCTTTCTTT
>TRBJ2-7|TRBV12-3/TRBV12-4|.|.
CASSFRAYEQYF
TGTGCCAGCAGTTTTCGGGCCTACGAGCAGTACTTC
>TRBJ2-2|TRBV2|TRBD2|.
CASLVSSGRNLELFF
TGTGCCAGCCTGGTTTCTAGCGGGAGAAATCTGGAGCTGTTTTTT
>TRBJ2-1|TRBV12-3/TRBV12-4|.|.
CASRVGGNEQFF
TGTGCCAGCAGGGTAGGGGGGAATGAGCAGTTCTTC
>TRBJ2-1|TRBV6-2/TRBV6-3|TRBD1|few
CASSYRTGGWNEQFF
TGTGCCAGCAGTTACCGTACAGGGGGCTGGAATGAGCAGTTCTTC
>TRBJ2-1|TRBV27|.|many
CASSSAHIAYNEQFF
TGTGCCAGCAGTTCGGCTCATATCGCCTACAATGAGCAGTTCTTC
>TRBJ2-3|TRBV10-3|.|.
CAISESMRGSRSTDTQYF
TGTGCCATCAGTGAGTCGATGAGGGGGTCGCGTAGCACAGATACGCAGTATTTT
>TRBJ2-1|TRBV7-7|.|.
CASSPLGRTLYNEQFF
TGTGCCAGCAGCCCCCTCGGGCGAACCCTTTACAATGAGCAGTTCTTC
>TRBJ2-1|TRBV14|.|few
CASSQAWRGRYNEQFF
TGTGCCAGCAGCCAAGCCTGGAGGGGGAGATACAATGAGCAGTTCTTC
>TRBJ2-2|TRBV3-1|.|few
CASSHQTANTGELFF
TGTGCCAGCAGCCATCAAACAGCCAACACCGGGGAGCTGTTTTTT
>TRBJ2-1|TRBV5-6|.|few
CASSPEDLGNEQFF
TGTGCCAGCAGCCCCGAAGATCTGGGGAATGAGCAGTTCTTC
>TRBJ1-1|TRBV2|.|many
CASRGGDGAFF
TGTGCCAGCAGAGGAGGGGACGGAGCTTTCTTT
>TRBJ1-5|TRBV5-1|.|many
CASSLGEFSNQPQHF
TGCGCCAGCAGCTTGGGGGAGTTTAGCAATCAGCCCCAGCATTTT
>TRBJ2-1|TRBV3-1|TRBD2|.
CASSQGFAGGPQVEQFF
TGTGCCAGCAGCCAGGGTTTTGCGGGGGGGCCGCAGGTTGAGCAGTTCTTC
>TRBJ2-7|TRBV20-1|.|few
CSANRDWGNYEQYF
TGCAGTGCAAACAGGGATTGGGGAAACTACGAGCAGTACTTC
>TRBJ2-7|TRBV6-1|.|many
CALLGSGNSYEQYF
TGTGCCTTATTAGGCAGCGGAAATTCCTACGAGCAGTACTTC
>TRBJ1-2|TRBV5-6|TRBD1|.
CASTSWWTGDGYTF
TGTGCCAGCACCTCTTGGTGGACAGGGGATGGCTACACCTTC
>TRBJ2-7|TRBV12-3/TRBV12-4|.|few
CASSLSGQGYEQYF
TGTGCCAGCAGTTTATCGGGTCAGGGCTACGAGCAGTACTTC
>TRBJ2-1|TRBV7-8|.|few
CASSLGSGQVWYNEQFF
TGTGCCAGCAGCCTCGGATCAGGGCAAGTGTGGTACAATGAGCAGTTCTTC
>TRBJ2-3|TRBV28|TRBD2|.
CASSPIAGGGDTQYF
TGTGCCAGCAGCCCAATAGCGGGAGGGGGAGATACGCAGTATTTT